Presented here are 3 T cell receptor beta chains from one specimen sequenced in a study of blood T cells in healthy people across ages. Together with a sample-barcoded 5' primer, a J-beta primer mix was included in a second PCR lasting about 7 to 11 cycles. TCRdb reanalysed the 5' RACE reads using MiXCR and keeps one entry per CDR3 protein. The repertoire holds 1.5 million to 2 million distinct CDR3 sequences, with under 30% as singletons. Sequenced: blood. These receptors were taken from a woman younger than 45 in good health.

This clonotype was counted only a few times. This chain connects TRBV7-9 to TRBJ2-4; possibly TRBD2 for D (5 bases). Germline CDR1 and CDR2: SEHNR and FQNEAQ (reference sequence). V dropped 2 bases and J dropped 7 bases, with 12 bases sitting between them. The CDR3 runs to 14 residues. CDR3 nucleotides: TGTGCCAGCAGCTTACCACGGGAACTCAACATTCAGTACTTC. Translated, it gives CASSLPRELNIQYF.

This clonotype was counted a few times. V gene TRBV5-1 combines with J gene TRBJ2-1; TRBD1 matches at 9 bases. V was pared by 3 bases and J by 7 bases, with 5 bases of the junction left unmatched. The CDR3 has 14 residues. CDR1 is SGHRS and CDR2 is YFSETQ in the germline V gene. The CDR3 bases are TGCGCCAGCAGCTACGGGACAGGGCCGAATGAGCAGTTCTTC. Amino acid sequence: CASSYGTGPNEQFF. The full variable domain, with the rest looked up from reference TRBV5-1 and TRBJ2-1, is KAGVTQTPRYLIKTRGQQVTLSCSPISGHRSVSWYQQTPGQGLQFLFEYFSETQRNKGNFPGRFSGRQFSNSRSEMNVSTLELGDSALYLCASSYGTGPNEQFFGPGTRLTVL.

This clonotype was counted a few times. The chain recombines TRBV28 with TRBJ1-5; D unclear. The CDR3 covers 14 residues. Germline V gene data show CDR1 as MDHEN and CDR2 as SYDVKM. Trimming shortened V by 5 bases and J by 2 bases, and 10 bases separated the two germline ends. CDR3 protein: CASSPYIGNQPQHF. DNA for the CDR3: TGTGCCAGCAGTCCCTATATAGGCAATCAGCCCCAGCATTTT.